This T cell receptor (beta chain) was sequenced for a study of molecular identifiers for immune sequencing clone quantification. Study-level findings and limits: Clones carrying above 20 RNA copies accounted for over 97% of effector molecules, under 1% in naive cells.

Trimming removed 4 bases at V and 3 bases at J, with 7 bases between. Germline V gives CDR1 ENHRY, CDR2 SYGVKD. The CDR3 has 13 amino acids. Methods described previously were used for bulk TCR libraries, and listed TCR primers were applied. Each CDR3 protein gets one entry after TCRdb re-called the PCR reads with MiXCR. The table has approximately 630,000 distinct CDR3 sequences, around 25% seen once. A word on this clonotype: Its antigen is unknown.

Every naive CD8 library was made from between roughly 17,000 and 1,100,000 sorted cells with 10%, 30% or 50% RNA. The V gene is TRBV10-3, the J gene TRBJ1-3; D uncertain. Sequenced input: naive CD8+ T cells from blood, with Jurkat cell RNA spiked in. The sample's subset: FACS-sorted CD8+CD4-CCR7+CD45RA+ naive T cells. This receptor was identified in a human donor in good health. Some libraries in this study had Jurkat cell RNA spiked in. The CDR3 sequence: CAISVGGGNTIYF. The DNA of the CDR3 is TGTGCCATCAGTGTCGGAGGTGGAAACACCATATATTTT.